This is a list of T cell receptor beta chains from one sample in a study of blood T cells in healthy people across ages. Via MiXCR, TCRdb re-called the 5' RACE reads, giving one row per CDR3 protein. The data contain roughly 560,000 distinct CDR3 sequences, around 24% of them singletons. The sample also formed part of further work on T cells of mothers and their children.

Sequencing was carried out using blood. These receptors all come from a boy aged 5 to 17 in good health. The CDR3 runs from the conserved cysteine through the conserved F or W. D genes are given only for firm matches. Size values are once, few and many counts, or a class for expanded clones, and some rows have none.

V gene: TRBV5-5; clone size: NA; J gene: TRBJ2-5; D gene: TRBD2; CDR3 DNA: TGTGCCAGCAGCTTAGAGGCGGGAGTGGAGACCCAGTACTTC; CDR3 protein: CASSLEAGVETQYF
V gene: TRBV7-2; clone size: NA; J gene: TRBJ1-5; D gene: TRBD1; CDR3 DNA: TGTGCCAGCAGCTCGGGGACAGGGGACCTTGCGGCCCAGCATTTT; CDR3 protein: CASSSGTGDLAAQHF
V gene: TRBV6-4; clone size: NA; J gene: TRBJ2-2; D gene: TRBD1; CDR3 DNA: TGTGCCAGCAGTGACACCCCGGGACAGGGGGCCGGGGAGCTGTTTTTT; CDR3 protein: CASSDTPGQGAGELFF
V gene: TRBV5-6; clone size: NA; J gene: TRBJ2-3; D gene: TRBD2; CDR3 DNA: TGTGCCAGCAGCGCAACACCGGGACTAGCTGTAGATACGCAGTATTTT; CDR3 protein: CASSATPGLAVDTQYF
V gene: TRBV6-2/TRBV6-3; clone size: few; J gene: TRBJ2-7; D gene: NA; CDR3 DNA: TGTGCCAGCAGTTACTCGATCTTGGCGGGACTGAGCTACGAGCAGTACTTC; CDR3 protein: CASSYSILAGLSYEQYF
V gene: TRBV7-2; clone size: few; J gene: TRBJ1-2; D gene: TRBD1; CDR3 DNA: TGTGCCAGCCCTATTAGGGCGGGACAGGGCTCCTATGGCTACACCTTC; CDR3 protein: CASPIRAGQGSYGYTF
V gene: TRBV5-1; clone size: NA; J gene: TRBJ1-4; D gene: NA; CDR3 DNA: TGCGCCAGCAGCTGGGGCCGGGGCGGAGGGGAAAAACTGTTTTTT; CDR3 protein: CASSWGRGGGEKLFF
V gene: TRBV14; clone size: few; J gene: TRBJ1-1; D gene: TRBD1; CDR3 DNA: TGTGCCAGCAGCCGACAGACAGGGAACCGCGAAGCTTTCTTT; CDR3 protein: CASSRQTGNREAFF
V gene: TRBV12-3/TRBV12-4; clone size: NA; J gene: TRBJ2-2; D gene: NA; CDR3 DNA: TGTGCCAGCAGTCGACCAGGTTTCACCGGGGAGCTGTTTTTT; CDR3 protein: CASSRPGFTGELFF
V gene: TRBV25-1; clone size: NA; J gene: TRBJ1-4; D gene: TRBD1; CDR3 DNA: TGTGCCAGCACCGACCGGGACAGGGCCCATGAGATACAAGGGTTT; CDR3 protein: CASTDRDRAHEIQGF
V gene: TRBV20-1; clone size: few; J gene: TRBJ2-3; D gene: NA; CDR3 DNA: TGCAGTGGAGCGGAGGGACCCCAAAATACGCAGTATTTT; CDR3 protein: CSGAEGPQNTQYF
V gene: TRBV14; clone size: NA; J gene: TRBJ2-1; D gene: NA; CDR3 DNA: TGTGCCAGCAGCCAAGCTCGGGGTCAGATCGATGAGCAGTTCTTC; CDR3 protein: CASSQARGQIDEQFF
V gene: TRBV28; clone size: few; J gene: TRBJ1-5; D gene: TRBD1; CDR3 DNA: TGTGCCAGCAGTCCGCGCGGACAGGGGAATCAGCCCCAGCATTTT; CDR3 protein: CASSPRGQGNQPQHF
V gene: TRBV7-3; clone size: few; J gene: TRBJ2-2; D gene: NA; CDR3 DNA: TGTGCCAGCCAGGGGAATTTGGCCGGGGAGCTGTTTTTT; CDR3 protein: CASQGNLAGELFF
V gene: TRBV7-2; clone size: NA; J gene: TRBJ2-5; D gene: NA; CDR3 DNA: TGTGCCAGCAGCTCCCGTAGGGGAGGAGAGACCCAGTACTTC; CDR3 protein: CASSSRRGGETQYF
V gene: TRBV20-1; clone size: NA; J gene: TRBJ2-1; D gene: NA; CDR3 DNA: TGCAGTGCTAGACCCGCTTCAGAGTACAATGAGCAGTTCTTC; CDR3 protein: CSARPASEYNEQFF
V gene: TRBV2; clone size: few; J gene: TRBJ2-5; D gene: NA; CDR3 DNA: TGTGCCAGCAGTGACACCGGGACGACGGGGGTGGATGAGCAGACCCAGTACTTC; CDR3 protein: CASSDTGTTGVDEQTQYF
V gene: TRBV5-1; clone size: NA; J gene: TRBJ2-1; D gene: NA; CDR3 DNA: TGCGCCAGCAGCCGGACGTCACCCTCCTACAATGAGCAGTTCTTC; CDR3 protein: CASSRTSPSYNEQFF
V gene: TRBV6-1; clone size: few; J gene: TRBJ2-7; D gene: TRBD2; CDR3 DNA: TGTGCCAGCAGTGAAGGAGGGCTAGCGGGGACCCTTGGAGACGAGCAGTACTTC; CDR3 protein: CASSEGGLAGTLGDEQYF
V gene: TRBV5-5; clone size: few; J gene: TRBJ2-1; D gene: TRBD2; CDR3 DNA: TGTGCCAGCAGCCCCGGACTAGCGGGGACCAATGAGCAGTTCTTC; CDR3 protein: CASSPGLAGTNEQFF
V gene: TRBV7-3; clone size: once; J gene: TRBJ2-5; D gene: TRBD1; CDR3 DNA: TGTGCCAGCAGCTCGACAGGGGAGGTTGGAGAGACCCAGTACTTC; CDR3 protein: CASSSTGEVGETQYF
V gene: TRBV14; clone size: few; J gene: TRBJ2-5; D gene: NA; CDR3 DNA: TGTGCCAGCAGCCAGAGGATCCCGGGACTGAGGAGGAGACAAGAGACCCAGTACTTC; CDR3 protein: CASSQRIPGLRRRQETQYF